The 12 T cell receptor beta chains presented below share a single source sample, sequenced in a study of spatial heterogeneity in lung cancer. From the 5' RACE reads, TCRdb called clonotypes with MiXCR, one entry per CDR3 protein. The table has 40,000 to 45,000 distinct CDR3 sequences, approximately 22% seen once; the top ten hold 6.5% to 9%. Time point: blood at routine non-recurrence follow-up after resection. The sequencing here drew on PBMCs, taken at follow-up. The origin of the receptors is a female donor with early-stage non-small cell lung cancer.

Written as DNA, the CDR3 is TGTGCCAGCAGCTTAACCCCGGAGGGTATCAACGAGCAGTACGTC. It codes for CASSLTPEGINEQYV. V and J are TRBV7-8 and TRBJ2-7; tentatively, D is TRBD2 (6 bases). Germline V gene lookup returns CDR1 SGHVS and CDR2 FQNEAQ. There are 15 residues in the CDR3. Trimming pared 2 bases from V and 5 bases from J, leaving 16 bases between.

This clonotype came up a few times. This chain links TRBV5-1 with TRBJ2-2; D unresolved. The CDR3 sequence is 14 residues long. Trimming took off 2 bases at V and 6 bases at J, with 11 bases between the two ends. Per the germline V gene, CDR1 is SGHRS and CDR2 is YFSETQ. The CDR3 region is CASSFQGPAGELFF. CDR3 coding DNA: TGCGCCAGCAGCTTCCAAGGTCCCGCCGGGGAGCTGTTTTTT.

This clonotype showed up many times. V and J are TRBV3-1 and TRBJ2-1; D is perhaps TRBD2 (6 bases). The CDR3 extends over 9 amino acids. Germline V CDR1 and CDR2: LGHDT, YNNKEL (reference sequence). The CDR3 sequence is CAEGGRQFF. CDR3 in DNA: TGTGCAGAAGGAGGGAGACAGTTCTTC.

This clonotype is a singleton in its sample. The V gene is TRBV18, the J gene TRBJ1-2; D perhaps matches TRBD1 (6 bases). The germline V gene has CDR1 KGHSH and CDR2 LQKENI. V lost 5 bases and J 6 bases, leaving 13 bases between the germline ends. The CDR3 runs to 13 residues. CDR3 nucleotide sequence: TGTGCCAGCTCAGATGAGGGGGAGAATGGCTACACCTTC. It encodes CASSDEGENGYTF. The full variable domain, rest sourced from reference TRBV18 and TRBJ1-2, is NAGVMQNPRHLVRRRGQEARLRCSPMKGHSHVYWYRQLPEEGLKFMVYLQKENIIDESGMPKERFSAEFPKEGPSILRIQQVVRGDSAAYFCASSDEGENGYTFGSGTRLTVV.

This clonotype was counted at least ten times. The CDR3 nucleotides are TGTGCCAGCAGTTACTCGACGGGGGTTGGCTACACCTTC. Its protein is CASSYSTGVGYTF. This chain uses TRBV6-2 or TRBV6-3 with TRBJ1-2; weak D call: TRBD1 (5 bases). Germline CDR1 reads MNHEY; CDR2 reads SVGEGT. The V end was cut by 0 bases, the J end by 7 bases, with 9 bases between. The length of the CDR3 is 13 residues.

Points on this clonotype: This may be a read error, as it is one base from a much larger clone. The chain combines TRBV28 with TRBJ1-5; D unresolved. Germline V lookup: CDR1 MDHEN, CDR2 SYDVKM. This CDR3 spans 16 amino acids. The CDR3 DNA reads as TGTGTCAGCAGTTTACGGGAAGCGGATAGCAATCAGCCCCAGCATTTT. It codes for CVSSLREADSNQPQHF. The entire variable domain, with the rest obtained from reference TRBV28 and TRBJ1-5, is as follows: DVKVTQSSRYLVKRTGEKVFLECVQDMDHENMFWYRQDPGLGLRLIYFSYDVKMKEKGDIPEGYSVSREKKERFSLILESASTNQTSMYLCVSSLREADSNQPQHFGDGTRLSIL.

At least ten counts were recorded for this clonotype. This chain joins TRBV11-1 and TRBJ2-1; perhaps TRBD2 as D (5 bases). The CDR3 is made up of 15 amino acids. CDR1 and CDR2 from the germline V gene are SGHAT and FQDESV (reference sequence). V shed 1 base and J shed 3 bases, with 10 bases lying between them. The CDR3 loop reads CASSLGWENYNEQFF. DNA for the CDR3: TGTGCCAGCAGCTTAGGTTGGGAGAACTACAATGAGCAGTTCTTC.

This clonotype was recorded many times. The CDR3 loop is CASSRPGLATDTQYF. The CDR3 DNA reads as TGTGCCAGCTCGCGGCCGGGACTAGCAACAGATACGCAGTATTTT. The chain links TRBV18 to TRBJ2-3; TRBD2 agrees at 9 bases. Looked up from germline, CDR1 is KGHSH and CDR2 is LQKENI. This CDR3 contains 15 residues. V gave up 6 bases and J gave up 3 bases; unmatched junction bases: 7.

This clonotype was recorded many times. The rearrangement uses TRBV2 and TRBJ1-5; D may be TRBD1 (5 bases). The CDR3 extends over 13 amino acids. The ends were cut back, 7 bases at V and 7 bases at J, with 14 bases in the middle. CDR1 SNHLY and CDR2 FYNNEI come from the germline V gene. The CDR3 region is CASTNTGFQPQHF. The DNA for the CDR3 is TGTGCCAGCACGAACACAGGTTTCCAGCCCCAGCATTTT.

This clonotype was seen a few times. The chain combines TRBV7-2 with TRBJ2-3; D is ambiguous. The germline CDR1 and CDR2 sequences are SGHTA and FQGNSA. This CDR3 has 16 amino acids. Trimming stripped 3 bases from V and 0 bases from J, with 13 bases between. The CDR3 DNA sequence: TGTGCCAGCAGCTTCACCAGAGACACTAGCACAGATACGCAGTATTTT. Residues: CASSFTRDTSTDTQYF.

Only a few counts were recorded for this clonotype. The chain employs TRBV6-5 and TRBJ2-5, with D tentatively TRBD2 (6 bases). V was trimmed by 10 bases and J by 1 base, leaving 13 bases between them. Germline values: CDR1 MNHEY, CDR2 SVGAGI. The CDR3 totals 13 residues. Here the CDR3 reads CATARGTQETQYF. The DNA of the CDR3 is TGTGCCACCGCTCGGGGGACCCAAGAGACCCAGTACTTC.

The CDR3 region has the DNA TGTGCCAGCAGTCCACAGGGGGCTGGAAACACCATATATTTT. As protein: CASSPQGAGNTIYF. The gene calls are TRBV6-1 and TRBJ1-3; 8 bases align to TRBD1. Germline-derived CDR1 and CDR2 are MNHNS and SASEGT. The CDR3 has 14 residues. V shed 5 bases and J 2 bases; nucleotides not matched to a gene: 2.